Given below is one T cell receptor beta chain in context. The antigen remains undetermined. The sample comes from a study of monozygotic twins with inflammatory bowel disease. Findings and limits, study-wide: In the analysis, different T cell subtypes could not be told apart. Twins with IBD had fewer clonotypes in common with others than healthy twins, particularly during disease activity. What may have added variability to patient repertoires is that immunosuppressive treatments differed.

Each TCR library used roughly 4,000 ng of total RNA. TCRdb re-analyzed the 5' RACE reads; it lists each CDR3 protein once, without DNA. This repertoire comprises about 110,000 distinct CDR3 sequences; its ten largest clones make up around 11%. This CDR3 is built from 16 residues. Germline V gives CDR1 MNHEY, CDR2 SVGEGT. The sample comprised blood. This TCR derives from a human donor with ulcerative colitis or Crohn's disease, or a healthy co-twin of an affected twin (not recorded which). J is TRBJ2-7 and V is TRBV6-2 or TRBV6-3. The CDR3 reads CASSYSNGEQHYEQYF.